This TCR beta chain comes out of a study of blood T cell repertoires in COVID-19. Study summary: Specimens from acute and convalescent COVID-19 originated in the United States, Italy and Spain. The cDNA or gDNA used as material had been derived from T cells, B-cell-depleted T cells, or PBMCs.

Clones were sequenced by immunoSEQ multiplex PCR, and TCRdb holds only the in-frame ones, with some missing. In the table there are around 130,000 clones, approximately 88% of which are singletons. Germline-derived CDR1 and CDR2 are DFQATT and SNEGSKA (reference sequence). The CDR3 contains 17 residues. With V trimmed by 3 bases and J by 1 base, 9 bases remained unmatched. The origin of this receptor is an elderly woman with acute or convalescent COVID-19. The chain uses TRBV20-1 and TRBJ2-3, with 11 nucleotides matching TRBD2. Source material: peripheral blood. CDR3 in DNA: TGCAGTGCTAGTAACCTAGCGGGAGGCTTCGGCACAGATACGCAGTATTTT. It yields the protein CSASNLAGGFGTDTQYF.